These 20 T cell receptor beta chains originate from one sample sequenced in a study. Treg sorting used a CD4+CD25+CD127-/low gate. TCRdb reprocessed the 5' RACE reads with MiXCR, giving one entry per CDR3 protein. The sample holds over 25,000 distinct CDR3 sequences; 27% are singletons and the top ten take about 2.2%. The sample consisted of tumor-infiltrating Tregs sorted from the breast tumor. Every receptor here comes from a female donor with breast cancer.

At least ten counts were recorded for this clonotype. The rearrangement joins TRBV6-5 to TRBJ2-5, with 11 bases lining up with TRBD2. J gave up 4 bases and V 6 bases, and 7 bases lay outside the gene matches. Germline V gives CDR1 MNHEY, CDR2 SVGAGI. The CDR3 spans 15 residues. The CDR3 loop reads CASRSTSGKGETQYF. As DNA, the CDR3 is TGTGCCAGCAGGTCGACTAGCGGGAAGGGAGAGACCCAGTACTTC.

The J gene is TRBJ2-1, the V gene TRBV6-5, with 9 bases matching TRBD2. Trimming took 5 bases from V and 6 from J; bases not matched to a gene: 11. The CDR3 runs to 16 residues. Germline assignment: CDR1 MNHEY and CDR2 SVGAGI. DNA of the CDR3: TGTGCCAGCAGTGGCCATTTAGCGGGGGACTTCAATGAGCAGTTCTTC. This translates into CASSGHLAGDFNEQFF.

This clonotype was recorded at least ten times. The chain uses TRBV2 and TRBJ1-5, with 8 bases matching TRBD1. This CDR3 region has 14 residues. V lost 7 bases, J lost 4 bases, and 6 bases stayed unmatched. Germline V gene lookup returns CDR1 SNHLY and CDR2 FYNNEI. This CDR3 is CASMQGAFNQPQHF. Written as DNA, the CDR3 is TGTGCCAGCATGCAGGGGGCTTTTAATCAGCCCCAGCATTTT.

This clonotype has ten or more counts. DNA for the CDR3: TGCGCCAGCAGCCAAGAAGGGGGGAAGTGGGCTAATGAAAAACTGTTTTTT. Translated: CASSQEGGKWANEKLFF. This rearrangement joins TRBV4-1 to TRBJ1-4; D is possibly TRBD1 (6 bases). Trimming removed 0 bases at V and 3 bases at J, with 14 bases between. The CDR3 contains 17 residues. Germline V gives CDR1 MGHRA, CDR2 YSYEKL.

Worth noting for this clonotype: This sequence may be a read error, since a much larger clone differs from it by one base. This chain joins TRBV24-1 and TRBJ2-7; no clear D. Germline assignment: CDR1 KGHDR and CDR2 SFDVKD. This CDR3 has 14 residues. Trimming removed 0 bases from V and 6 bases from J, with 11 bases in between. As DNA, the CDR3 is TGTGCCACCAGTGATTTGCGGTCGGGCGGCGAGCAGTACTTC. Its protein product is CATSDLRSGGEQYF.

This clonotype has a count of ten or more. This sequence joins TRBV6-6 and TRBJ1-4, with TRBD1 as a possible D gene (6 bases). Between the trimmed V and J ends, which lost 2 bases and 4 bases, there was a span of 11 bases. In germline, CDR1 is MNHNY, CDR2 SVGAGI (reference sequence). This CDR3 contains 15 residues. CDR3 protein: CASSYGGSDNEKLFF. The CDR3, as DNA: TGTGCCAGCAGTTACGGGGGCAGCGATAATGAAAAACTGTTTTTT.

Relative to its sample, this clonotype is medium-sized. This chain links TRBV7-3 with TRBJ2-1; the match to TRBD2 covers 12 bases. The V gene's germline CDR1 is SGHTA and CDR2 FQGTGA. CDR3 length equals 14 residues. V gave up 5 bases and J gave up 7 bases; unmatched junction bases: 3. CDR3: CASSQTSGRNEQFF. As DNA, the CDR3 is TGTGCCAGCAGCCAGACTAGCGGGAGAAATGAGCAGTTCTTC. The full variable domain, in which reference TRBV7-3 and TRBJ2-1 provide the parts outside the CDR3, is GAGVSQTPSNKVTEKGKYVELRCDPISGHTALYWYRQSLGQGPEFLIYFQGTGAADDSGLPNDRFFAVRPEGSVSTLKIQRTERGDSAVYLCASSQTSGRNEQFFGPGTRLTVL.

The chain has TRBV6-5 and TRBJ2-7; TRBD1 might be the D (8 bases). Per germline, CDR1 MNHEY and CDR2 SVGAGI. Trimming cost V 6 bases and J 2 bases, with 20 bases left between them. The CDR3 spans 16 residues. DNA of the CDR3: TGTGCCAGCAGCCTACGGGGGGACAGGACTCCCTACGAGCAGTACTTC. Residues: CASSLRGDRTPYEQYF.

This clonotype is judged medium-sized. CDR3 amino acids: CASSLGGAARYNEQFF. CDR3 nucleotide sequence: TGTGCCAGCAGCTTGGGCGGAGCGGCCCGGTACAATGAGCAGTTCTTC. The chain is built from TRBV7-6 and TRBJ2-1; D might be TRBD2 (5 bases). This CDR3 region has 16 residues. Germline V CDR1 and CDR2: SGHVS, FNYEAQ. V was cut by 3 bases and J by 4 bases, with 16 bases left in between.

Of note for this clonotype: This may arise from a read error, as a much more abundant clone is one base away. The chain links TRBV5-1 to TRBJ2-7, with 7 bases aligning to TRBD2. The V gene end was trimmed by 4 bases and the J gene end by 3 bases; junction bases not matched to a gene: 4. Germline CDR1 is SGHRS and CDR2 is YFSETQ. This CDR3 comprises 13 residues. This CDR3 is CASSPGLGYEQYF. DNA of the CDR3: TGCGCCAGCAGCCCCGGACTAGGCTACGAGCAGTACTTC.

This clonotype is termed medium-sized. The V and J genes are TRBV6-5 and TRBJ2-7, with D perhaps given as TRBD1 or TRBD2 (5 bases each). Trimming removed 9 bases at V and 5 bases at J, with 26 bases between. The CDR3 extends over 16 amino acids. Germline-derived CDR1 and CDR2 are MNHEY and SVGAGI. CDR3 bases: TGTGCCAGTCGCGCCGGCGCCACGGGGCAGATTAACGAGCAGTACTTC. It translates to CASRAGATGQINEQYF.

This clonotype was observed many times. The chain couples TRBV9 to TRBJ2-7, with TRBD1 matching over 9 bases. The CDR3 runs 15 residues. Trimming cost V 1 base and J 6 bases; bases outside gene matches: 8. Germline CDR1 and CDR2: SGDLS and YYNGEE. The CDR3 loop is CASSVMGQGAGEQYF. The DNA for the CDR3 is TGTGCCAGCAGCGTAATGGGACAGGGAGCAGGCGAGCAGTACTTC.

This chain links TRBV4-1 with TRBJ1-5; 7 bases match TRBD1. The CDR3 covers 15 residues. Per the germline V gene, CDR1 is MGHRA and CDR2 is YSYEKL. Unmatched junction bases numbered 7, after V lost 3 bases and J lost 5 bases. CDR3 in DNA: TGCGCCAGCAGCCAGGCAGACAGGGACGATCAGCCCCAGCATTTT. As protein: CASSQADRDDQPQHF.

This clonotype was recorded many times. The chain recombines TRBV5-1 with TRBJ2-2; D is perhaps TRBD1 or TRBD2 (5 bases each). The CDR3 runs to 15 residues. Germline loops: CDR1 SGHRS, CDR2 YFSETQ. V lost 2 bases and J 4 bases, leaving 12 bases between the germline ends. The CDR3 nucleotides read TGCGCCAGCAGCTTAGGGGACGTTAGCACCGGGGAGCTGTTTTTT. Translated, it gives CASSLGDVSTGELFF.

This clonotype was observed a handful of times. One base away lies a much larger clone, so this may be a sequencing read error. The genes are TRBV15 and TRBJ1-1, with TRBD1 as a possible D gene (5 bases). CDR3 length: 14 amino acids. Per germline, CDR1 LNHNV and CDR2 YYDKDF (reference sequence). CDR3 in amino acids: CAASPGRLNTEAFF. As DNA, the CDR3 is TGTGCCGCCAGCCCGGGACGGTTGAACACTGAAGCTTTCTTT.

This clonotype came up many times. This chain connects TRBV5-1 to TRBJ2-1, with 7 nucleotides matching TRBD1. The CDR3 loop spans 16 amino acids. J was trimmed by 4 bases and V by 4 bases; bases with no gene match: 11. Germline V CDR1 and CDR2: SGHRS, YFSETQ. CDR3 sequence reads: CASSPDRVGAYNEQFF. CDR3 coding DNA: TGCGCCAGCAGCCCCGACAGGGTGGGGGCTTACAATGAGCAGTTCTTC.

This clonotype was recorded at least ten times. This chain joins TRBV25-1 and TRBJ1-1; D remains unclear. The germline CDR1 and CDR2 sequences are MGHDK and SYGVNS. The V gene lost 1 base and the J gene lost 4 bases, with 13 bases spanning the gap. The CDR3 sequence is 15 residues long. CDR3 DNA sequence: TGTGCCAGCAGTGAATGGGGAGGGCGGAGCACTGAAGCTTTCTTT. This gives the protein CASSEWGGRSTEAFF.

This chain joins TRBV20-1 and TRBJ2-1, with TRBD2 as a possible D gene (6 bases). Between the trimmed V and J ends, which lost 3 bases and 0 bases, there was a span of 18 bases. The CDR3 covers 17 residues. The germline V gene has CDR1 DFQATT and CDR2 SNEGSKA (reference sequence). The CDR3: CSARGTGTLSSYNEQFF. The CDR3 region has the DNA TGCAGTGCTAGGGGTACCGGGACTTTGAGCTCCTACAATGAGCAGTTCTTC.

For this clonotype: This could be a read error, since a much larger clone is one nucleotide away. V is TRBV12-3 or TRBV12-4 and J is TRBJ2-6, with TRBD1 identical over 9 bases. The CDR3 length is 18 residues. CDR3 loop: CVSSGGTGLETRANVLTF. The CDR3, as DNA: TGTGTCAGCAGTGGGGGGACAGGGCTTGAGACTAGGGCCAACGTCCTGACTTTC.

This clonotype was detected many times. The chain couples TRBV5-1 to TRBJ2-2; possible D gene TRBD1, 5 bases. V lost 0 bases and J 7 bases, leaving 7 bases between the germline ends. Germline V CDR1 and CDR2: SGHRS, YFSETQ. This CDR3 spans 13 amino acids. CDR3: CASSLVQGGELFF. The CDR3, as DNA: TGCGCCAGCAGCTTGGTTCAGGGCGGGGAGCTGTTTTTT.